The subject of this entry is one T cell receptor beta chain. This specimen comes from a study of CD8 T cells in Susac syndrome. At the level of the study: Each patient with Susac syndrome, at the time of blood draw, was therapy-naive, on corticosteroids, or on intravenous immunoglobulin alone.

Random hexamers were used to reverse transcribe an amount of roughly 0.5 to 1 ug RNA. TCRdb passed the immunoSEQ multiplex PCR reads through MiXCR, listing each CDR3 protein once. The sample yields approximately 120,000 distinct CDR3 sequences, around 94% seen once. The sequence came from a human donor with Susac syndrome. The sequenced material came from CD8+ T cells from PBMCs.

Here the CDR3 DNA reads TGTGCCTGGAACAGGGGGCATGGCAATCAGCCCCAGCATTTT. It specifies CAWNRGHGNQPQHF. The V call is TRBV30, the J call TRBJ1-5; 9 nucleotides align to TRBD1. CDR3 length: 14 residues. J lost 2 bases, V lost 4 bases, and 3 bases had no gene match. Germline values: CDR1 GTSNPN, CDR2 SVGIG (reference sequence).